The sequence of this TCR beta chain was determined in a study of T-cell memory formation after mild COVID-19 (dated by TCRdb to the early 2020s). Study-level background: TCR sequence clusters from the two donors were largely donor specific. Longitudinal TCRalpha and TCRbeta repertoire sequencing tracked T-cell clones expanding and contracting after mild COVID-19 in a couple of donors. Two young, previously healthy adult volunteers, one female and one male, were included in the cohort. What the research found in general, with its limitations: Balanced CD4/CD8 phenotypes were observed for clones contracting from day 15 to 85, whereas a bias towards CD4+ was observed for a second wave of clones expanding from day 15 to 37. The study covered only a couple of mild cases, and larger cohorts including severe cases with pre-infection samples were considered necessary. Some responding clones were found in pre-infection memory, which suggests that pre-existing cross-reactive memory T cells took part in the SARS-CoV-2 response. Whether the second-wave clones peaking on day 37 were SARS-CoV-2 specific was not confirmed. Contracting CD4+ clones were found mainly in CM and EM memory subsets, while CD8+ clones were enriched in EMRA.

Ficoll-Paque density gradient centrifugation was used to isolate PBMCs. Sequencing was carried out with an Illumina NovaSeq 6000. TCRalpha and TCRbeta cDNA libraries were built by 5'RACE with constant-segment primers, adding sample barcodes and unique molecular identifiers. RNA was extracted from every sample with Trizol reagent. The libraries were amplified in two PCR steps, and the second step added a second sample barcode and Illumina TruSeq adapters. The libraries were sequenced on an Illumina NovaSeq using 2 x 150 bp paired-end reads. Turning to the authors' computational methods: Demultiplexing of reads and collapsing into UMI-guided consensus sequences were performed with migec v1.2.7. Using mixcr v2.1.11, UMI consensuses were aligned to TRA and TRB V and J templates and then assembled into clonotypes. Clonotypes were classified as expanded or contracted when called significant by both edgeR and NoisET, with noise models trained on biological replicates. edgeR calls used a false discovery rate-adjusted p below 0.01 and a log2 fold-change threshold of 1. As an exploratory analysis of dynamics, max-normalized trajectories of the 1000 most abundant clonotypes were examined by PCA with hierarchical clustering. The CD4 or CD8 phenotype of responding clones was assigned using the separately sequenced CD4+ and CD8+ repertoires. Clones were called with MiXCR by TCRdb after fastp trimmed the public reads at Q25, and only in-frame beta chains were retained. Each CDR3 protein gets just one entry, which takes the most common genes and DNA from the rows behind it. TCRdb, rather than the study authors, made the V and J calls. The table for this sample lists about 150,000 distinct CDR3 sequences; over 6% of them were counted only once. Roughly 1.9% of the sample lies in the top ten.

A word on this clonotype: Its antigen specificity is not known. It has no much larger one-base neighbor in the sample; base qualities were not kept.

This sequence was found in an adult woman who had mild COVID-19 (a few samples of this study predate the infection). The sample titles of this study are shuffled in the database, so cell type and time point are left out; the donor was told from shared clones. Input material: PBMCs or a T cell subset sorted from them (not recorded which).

The nucleotide sequence reads as follows: TGTGCCAGCTCACAGGACAGGGCGTTGAACACTGAAGCTTTCTTT. It encodes CASSQDRALNTEAFF. Recombination connected TRBV18 to TRBJ1-1, with 8 junctional bases fitting TRBD1. Its CDR3 holds 15 amino acids, cysteine through phenylalanine. Only the CDR3 portion is preserved as DNA: 45 bases, with reading frame beginning at the first base. From V the trimming removes 4 bases and from J it removes 0 bases, while the gene matches leave 4 bases of the junction unaccounted for. The germline V gene encodes CDR1 KGHSH and CDR2 LQKENI.